The 8 T cell receptor beta chains reported below all come from one sample, sequenced in a study of cytomegalovirus exposure and HLA in healthy donors. Amplification used 60 Vbeta primers and 13 Jbeta primers. Measured with immunoSEQ multiplex PCR; TCRdb has only the in-frame clones, and not every one. The sample has more than 150,000 clones; around 81% are singletons. Sequencing used PBMCs. These receptors originate from a woman between 18 and 29 years old in good health and CMV-seropositive.

The chain links TRBV28 to TRBJ2-1; D is possibly TRBD2 (5 bases). Looked up from germline, CDR1 is MDHEN and CDR2 is SYDVKM. The germline V and J ends were trimmed by 7 bases and 4 bases, with 14 bases remaining between them. The CDR3 totals 14 residues. The CDR3 sequence: CASTGSPLYNEQFF. In DNA form, the CDR3 reads TGTGCCAGCACGGGGTCCCCCCTATACAATGAGCAGTTCTTC. The full variable domain, completed using reference TRBV28 and TRBJ2-1, is DVKVTQSSRYLVKRTGEKVFLECVQDMDHENMFWYRQDPGLGLRLIYFSYDVKMKEKGDIPEGYSVSREKKERFSLILESASTNQTSMYLCASTGSPLYNEQFFGPGTRLTVL.

The chain recombines TRBV5-1 with TRBJ2-7; D call uncertain. The CDR3 is 15 residues long. V dropped 2 bases and J dropped 4 bases, with 16 bases sitting between them. CDR1 is SGHRS, CDR2 YFSETQ, per germline. CDR3 sequence (DNA): TGCGCCAGCAGCTTCGGGTCCGGAACCCAATACGAGCAGTACTTC. Translation: CASSFGSGTQYEQYF.

The J gene is TRBJ2-1, the V gene TRBV19, with TRBD2 identical over 8 bases. The CDR3 is 15 residues long. V gave up 5 bases and J gave up 3 bases; unmatched junction bases: 6. CDR1 and CDR2 from the germline V gene are LNHDA and SQIVND (reference sequence). CDR3 sequence: CASSPPGLDYNEQFF. In nucleotides, the CDR3 is TGTGCCAGTAGTCCCCCGGGACTAGACTACAATGAGCAGTTCTTC.

The chain joins TRBV2 to TRBJ2-5; maybe TRBD1 (5 bases). The CDR3 sequence is 15 residues long. V was cut by 1 base and J by 5 bases, with 14 bases left in between. Germline V gives CDR1 SNHLY, CDR2 FYNNEI. CDR3 nucleotides: TGTGCCAGCAGTGAAGTCCTTGGGGCCTGGGAGACCCAGTACTTC. Its protein is CASSEVLGAWETQYF.

For this clone: Relative to the germline gene, one junction end is altered; a read error may explain this. The chain couples TRBV5-1 to TRBJ2-3, with TRBD1 matching 8 bases. The CDR3 loop spans 14 amino acids. CDR1 is SGHRS, CDR2 YFSETQ, per germline. CDR3 protein: CASTLGGQADTQYF. The CDR3 nucleotides read TGCGCCAGCACCTTGGGGGGACAGGCTGATACGCAGTATTTT.

Only one count was recorded for this clone. V and J are TRBV7-9 and TRBJ2-1; D perhaps matches TRBD2 (6 bases). The V gene lost 5 bases and the J gene lost 4 bases, with 18 bases spanning the gap. The CDR3 is made up of 16 amino acids. The germline CDR1 and CDR2 sequences are SEHNR and FQNEAQ (reference sequence). Here the CDR3 DNA reads TGTGCCAGCAGCCCGCCGGGGGATTATCCGTACAATGAGCAGTTCTTC. Translated: CASSPPGDYPYNEQFF.

As concerns this clone: The junction departs from germline at one end; a sequencing error may be responsible. This sample also contains other DNA sequences that code for the same CDR3. V and J are TRBV9 and TRBJ1-1; D is possibly TRBD1 (5 bases). The CDR3 is 15 amino acids. Germline V lookup: CDR1 SGDLS, CDR2 YYNGEE. The CDR3: CASSVGQGWNIEAFF. CDR3 nucleotides: TGTGCCAGCAGCGTGGGGCAGGGTTGGAACATTGAAGCTTTCTTT.

The chain carries TRBV7-2 and TRBJ2-5; tentatively, D is TRBD2 (5 bases). The V gene lost 5 bases and the J gene lost 5 bases, with 15 bases spanning the gap. Germline V gene data show CDR1 as SGHTA and CDR2 as FQGNSA. The CDR3 has 14 residues. The CDR3 loop is CASSPQLGGETQYF. As DNA, the CDR3 is TGTGCCAGCAGCCCCCAATTAGGAGGTGAGACCCAGTACTTC.